What follows is one TCR beta chain and its context. What this receptor recognizes is not known. The sample holds no much larger clone one base away, and base qualities are not on file. TCR CDR3 regions were amplified from genomic DNA by multiplex PCR using the deep immunoSEQ assay. Extracted genomic DNA from each cell subset was spread evenly across all wells of several immunoSEQ 96-well plates, with each plate serving as a replicate. For sorted subsets, around 200 ng genomic DNA, equal to some 30,000 T cell genomes, was loaded into each replicate PCR. Purified libraries were measured with a Qubit 3.0 fluorometer, size-checked on a Bioanalyzer 2100, and measured again with the KAPA Library Quantification kit. Each immunoSEQ 96-well plate was sequenced on its own single-read 150-cycle Illumina NextSeq 550 flow cell. On the authors' methods: Because the immunoSEQ output included only junctional sequences and no quality scores, the filtering could not be the same as the filtering used for full-length reads. To assign V/J genes and CDR3, sequences were annotated against IMGT germline references using PyIR, a Python wrapper for IgBLAST v1.9. Any read was removed if the V/J assignment was weak (E-value above 1e-6), the CDR3 was missing, or the read contained stop codons, out-of-frame junctions, or ambiguous translated residues. V3J clonotypes were defined as sequences sharing the same inferred V gene, J gene, and CDR3 amino acid sequence. Percentage overlap between repertoires was calculated by dividing the number of shared unique clonotypes by the size of the smaller repertoire. Richness of each repertoire was evaluated using RTK rarefaction, the Chao1 estimator, and Recon v2.1 estimates of unobserved clonotypes. Generation probabilities were computed with OLGA for all TCRbeta clonotypes obtained by the gDNA method from four donors. Not all clones reach the TCRdb copy of this immuneACCESS table, which keeps in-frame sequences only. Checked studies attribute under half of the gap to unresolved V genes and leave the rest unexplained. The V and J calls and clone size are taken from that table; D and trimming were inferred from the DNA. This sample has approximately 2,000,000 clones in its table, and just over 90% of those were observed once. The ten largest clones capture under 2% of the sample.

This sample is part of a study of shared clonotypes between healthy human individuals (dated by TCRdb to between 2020 and 2021). With respect to the entire study: A couple of women and three men aged 18 to 49 years were included in the cohort. Blood TCR repertoires of roughly 5 healthy adults were deeply sequenced to estimate repertoire size and the extent of clonotype sharing between individuals. To increase sequencing depth and limit assay-specific biases, different laboratories used diverse techniques to prepare libraries and sequence TCR repertoires. For each donor, three plates each were used for CD4 naive and CD4 memory, two plates were used for CD8 naive, and one plate was used for CD8 memory. Leukapheresis yielded between about 0.94 and 8.9 billion PBMCs per donor.

CD8 naive samples were CD45RO-negative cells positively selected for CCR7, giving a CD45RA+CCR7+ population that excluded TemRA cells. Healthy HIV-negative adults with no recently reported acute infections or vaccinations were included as donors. Every donor was a Caucasian adult residing in Nashville, Tennessee, USA. After blood collection by leukapheresis, PBMCs were isolated using Ficoll-Histopaque density gradient centrifugation and then cryopreserved in the vapor phase of liquid nitrogen. Purity and quantity of every magnetically sorted T cell population were checked by analytical flow cytometry. From each sorted fraction, genomic DNA was isolated and quantified by UV absorbance on a Nanodrop 2000c. The CDR3 covers 16 residues, taking in both the cysteine and the phenylalanine. Here the CDR3 DNA is all that survives: 48 bases in frame from base 1. CDR1 and CDR2 are drawn from the germline V gene (reference sequence): LNHDA, SQIVND. V drops 3 bases and J drops 4 bases, leaving 15 bases in between.

The paper's findings and limits, for the study overall: About 5% of naive CD4, 3.5% of naive CD8, 2.3% of memory CD4, and less than 0.45% of memory CD8 clonotypes were shared across several donors. Clonotypes shared by all four sorted-subset donors showed higher generation probabilities than non-shared clonotypes. Naive subsets generally had larger estimated clonotype richness than memory subsets. Incomplete sequencing was indicated by rarefaction of sorted-subset datasets, despite the large sequencing depth. The small number of donors limited the genetic and exposure-history diversity represented. Sampling was limited to blood, and TCR repertoires in tissue likely differ from TCR repertoires in blood. Pairwise subsampling indicated that sequencing depth was expected to affect the degree of clonotype sharing among donors.

This sequence uses TRBV19 and TRBJ1-4; the D gene is possibly TRBD1, with 5 bases matching. The sample comprised naive CD8+ T cells from PBMCs. The cell subset or site tag for this specimen amounts to: CD45RA+CCR7+. The sequence came from a man younger than 35 in good health. Some clones in this sample may be carry-over from other donors' samples. The DNA sequence is TGTGCCAGTAGTATCGCCAGACAGCAAAGTAATGAAAAACTGTTTTTT. Its protein reads: CASSIARQQSNEKLFF.